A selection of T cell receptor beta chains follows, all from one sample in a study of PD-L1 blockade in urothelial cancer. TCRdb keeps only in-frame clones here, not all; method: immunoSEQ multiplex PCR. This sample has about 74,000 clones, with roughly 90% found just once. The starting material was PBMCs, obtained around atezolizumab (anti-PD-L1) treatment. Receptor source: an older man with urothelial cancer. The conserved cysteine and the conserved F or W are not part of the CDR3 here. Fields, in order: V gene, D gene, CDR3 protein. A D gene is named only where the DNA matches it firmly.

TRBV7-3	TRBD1	ASSKGQGPYEQY
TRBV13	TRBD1	ASSFTQGGLLNTEAF
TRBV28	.	ASSPRQVEAF
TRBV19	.	ASSIPGDQPQH
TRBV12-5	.	ASGVPIRRESTDTQY
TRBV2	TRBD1	ASSPPDRAVYEQY
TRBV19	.	ASSTGTAGEQY
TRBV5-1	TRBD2	ASSLAGVWYEQY
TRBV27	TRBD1	ASSKGQGYQPQH
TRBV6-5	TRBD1	ATRTGRNEKLF
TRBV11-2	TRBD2	ASSSLAGGPNEQF
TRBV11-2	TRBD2	ASSLGAGGHNIQY
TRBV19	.	ARNPTGVFGNNQPQH
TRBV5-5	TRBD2	ASSLAVAGGRETQY
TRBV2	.	ASSEPPGVDGYT
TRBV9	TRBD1	ASSVDRGRETQY
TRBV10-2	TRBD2	ASSEYGGTSYEQY
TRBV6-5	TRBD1	ASRITGGPNEKLF
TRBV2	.	ASTELASAGELF
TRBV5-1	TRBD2	ASSFRGLDQEELF
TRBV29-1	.	SVVGTGKIYEQY
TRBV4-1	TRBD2	ASSHPGLAGGPGQETQY
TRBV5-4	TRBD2	ASSLGTSGPYNEQF
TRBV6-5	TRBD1	ASSETGGSYNEQF
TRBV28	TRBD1	ASSVRDRGNTEAF
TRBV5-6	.	ASSFGGLAGNEQF
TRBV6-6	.	ASRPVVVGEQY
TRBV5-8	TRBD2	ASSTLAGGLGDEQF
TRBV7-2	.	ASSLSGSSSDTQY
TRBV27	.	ASSLKGPGLLSDTQY
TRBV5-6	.	ASSLWGQVSDGTQY
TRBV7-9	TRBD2	ASSGAGTSNEQF
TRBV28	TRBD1	ASTRDRVGLVLDTEAF
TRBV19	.	ASRPAGAYEQY
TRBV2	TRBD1	AILDRGPWYEQF